This T cell receptor (beta chain) comes out of a study of vaccination and CD4 T cells after COVID-19. V shed 1 base and J shed 2 bases, with 14 bases lying between them. This CDR3 has 15 amino acids. The germline gives CDR1 DFQATT, CDR2 SNEGSKA (reference sequence). Stated treatment: approximately 9-day PBMC culture with coronavirus spike peptide pools or control peptides (ViraFEST assay). CD4+ T lymphocytes from the unexposed donor were collected before the COVID-19 pandemic (2011-2018). Peptide-pool expansion of antigen-specific T cells preceded TCR sequencing in ViraFEST. About this clonotype itself: No antigen is known for it.

The Oncomine TCR Beta short-read assay was what sequenced the DNA obtained from cultured CD4+ T cells. Each CDR3 protein gets one entry after TCRdb re-called the PCR reads with MiXCR. In the table there are nearly 10,000 distinct CDR3 sequences, about 36% of which are singletons. V gene TRBV20-1 combines with J gene TRBJ1-1; possible D gene TRBD1, 6 bases. The sequenced sample was CD4+ T cells from blood, cultured in vitro. The TCR was taken from a human donor in good health. Here the CDR3 reads CSARGGAQPNTEAFF. The CDR3 nucleotides read TGCAGTGCTAGAGGGGGGGCCCAACCTAACACTGAAGCTTTCTTT.